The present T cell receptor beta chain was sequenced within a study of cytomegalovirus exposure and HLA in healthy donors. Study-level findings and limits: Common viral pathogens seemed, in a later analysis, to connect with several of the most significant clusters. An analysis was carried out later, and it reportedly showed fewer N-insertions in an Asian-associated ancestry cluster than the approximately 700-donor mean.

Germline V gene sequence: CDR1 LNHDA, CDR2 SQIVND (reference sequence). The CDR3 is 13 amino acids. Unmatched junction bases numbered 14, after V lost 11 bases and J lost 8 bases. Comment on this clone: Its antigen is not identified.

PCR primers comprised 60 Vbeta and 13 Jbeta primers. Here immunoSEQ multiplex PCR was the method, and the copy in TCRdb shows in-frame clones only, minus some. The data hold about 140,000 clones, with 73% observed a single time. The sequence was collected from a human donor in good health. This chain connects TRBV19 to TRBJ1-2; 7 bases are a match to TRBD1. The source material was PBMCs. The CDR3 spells CASIPRDSKGYTF. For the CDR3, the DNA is TGTGCCTCAATACCCCGGGACAGTAAAGGCTACACCTTC.